The 6 T cell receptor beta chains listed next were all sequenced from one sample in a study of shared clonotypes between healthy human individuals. CD45RO-negative cells were positively selected for CCR7, leaving out terminally differentiated effector memory CD45RA+ cells. This table comes from immunoSEQ multiplex PCR, and its TCRdb copy is limited to in-frame clones, with some not included. The table includes about 2.1 million clones, just over 90% detected once. The sequenced material came from naive CD8+ T cells from PBMCs. These receptors were taken from a man aged 18 to 30 in good health. Some clones in this sample may be carry-over from other donors' samples.

This clone was detected only once. V usage is TRBV7-3 and J usage is TRBJ2-2; TRBD2 matches at 9 bases. The V and J ends lost 1 base and 2 bases, in that order; junction bases with no gene match: 5. The CDR3 contains 17 residues. Germline V lookup: CDR1 SGHTA, CDR2 FQGTGA. The CDR3 here is CASSLIGGRANTGELFF. CDR3 bases: TGTGCCAGCAGCTTAATCGGCGGGAGGGCTAACACCGGGGAGCTGTTTTTT. The full variable domain, completed using reference TRBV7-3 and TRBJ2-2, is GAGVSQTPSNKVTEKGKYVELRCDPISGHTALYWYRQSLGQGPEFLIYFQGTGAADDSGLPNDRFFAVRPEGSVSTLKIQRTERGDSAVYLCASSLIGGRANTGELFFGEGSRLTVL.

This chain uses TRBV7-8 with TRBJ1-2; the match to TRBD1 covers 9 bases. V shed 5 bases and J 7 bases; nucleotides not matched to a gene: 11. This CDR3 comprises 15 residues. CDR1 is SGHVS and CDR2 is FQNEAQ in the germline V gene. The CDR3 DNA reads as TGTGCCAGCAGCACCCAGACAGGGGGATCGGGTGGCTACACCTTC. Amino acids: CASSTQTGGSGGYTF.

The chain links TRBV30 to TRBJ1-5, with D possibly TRBD1 on 6 matching bases. CDR3 length equals 13 residues. Germline CDR1 reads GTSNPN; CDR2 reads SVGIG (reference sequence). Trimming took off 3 bases at V and 7 bases at J, with 13 bases between the two ends. The CDR3: CAWSGGRAQPQHF. CDR3 nucleotide sequence: TGTGCCTGGAGCGGGGGCAGGGCCCAGCCCCAGCATTTT.

The gene calls are TRBV2 and TRBJ2-1; 10 bases line up with TRBD1. The length of the CDR3 is 18 residues. The V and J ends lost 2 bases and 10 bases, in that order; junction bases with no gene match: 17. Germline lookup yields CDR1 SNHLY and CDR2 FYNNEI. CDR3 amino acids: CASSELGQGRFSTSEQFF. CDR3 sequence (DNA): TGTGCCAGCAGTGAACTGGGACAGGGGAGATTCAGTACAAGCGAGCAGTTCTTC.

In its sample, this clone was seen once. This chain uses TRBV27 with TRBJ2-7; 7 bases align to TRBD1. V lost 6 bases, J lost 4 bases, and 15 bases stayed unmatched. CDR3 length equals 16 residues. The germline gives CDR1 MNHEY, CDR2 SMNVEV (reference sequence). The CDR3 here is CASSRQGSYGLYEQYF. As DNA, the CDR3 is TGTGCCAGCAGCAGACAGGGTTCCTATGGCTTATACGAGCAGTACTTC.

This sequence joins TRBV25-1 and TRBJ2-7, with 8 bases matching TRBD2. CDR1 and CDR2 from the germline V gene are MGHDK and SYGVNS. The CDR3 is 14 residues long. V was pared by 11 bases and J by 4 bases, with 13 bases of the junction left unmatched. The CDR3 is CAVSRGSGGYEQYF. The CDR3 DNA reads as TGTGCCGTATCCCGGGGGAGCGGGGGATACGAGCAGTACTTC.